These 9 T cell receptor beta chains share one sample of origin, sequenced in a study of blood T cell repertoires in COVID-19. Produced via immunoSEQ multiplex PCR; TCRdb's table is partial and in-frame only. The table has 35,000 to 45,000 clones, about 85% seen once; the top ten hold roughly 33%. Sequenced material: peripheral blood. The receptors stem from a woman of 80 years or more with acute or convalescent COVID-19.

The chain uses TRBV12-3 or TRBV12-4 and TRBJ1-2; D not certain. CDR3 length: 13 residues. Trimming removed 3 bases at V and 8 bases at J, with 13 bases between. The CDR3 reads CASSFIVMGGYTF. In DNA, the CDR3 is TGTGCCAGCAGTTTCATCGTGATGGGCGGCTACACCTTC.

Written as DNA, the CDR3 is TGTGCCAGCAGTTACGTCCCGGGACAGGGACTAGCGGGGAGTATATACAATGAGCAGTTCTTC. Protein: CASSYVPGQGLAGSIYNEQFF. V usage is TRBV6-2 or TRBV6-3 and J usage is TRBJ2-1; 13 nucleotides match TRBD2. This CDR3 is built from 21 residues. Germline assignment: CDR1 MNHEY and CDR2 SVGEGT. Trimming took 2 bases from V and 4 from J; bases not matched to a gene: 17.

This clone was counted a single time. The chain employs TRBV20-1 and TRBJ2-5, with a possible D match to TRBD2 (6 bases). Germline V gene sequence: CDR1 DFQATT, CDR2 SNEGSKA (reference sequence). CDR3 size: 16 residues. V was trimmed by 3 bases and J by 5 bases, leaving 22 bases between them. The CDR3 DNA sequence: TGCAGTGCTAGTAGCCCTTGGGGAGCGGGTTCGGAGACCCAGTACTTC. Its translation is CSASSPWGAGSETQYF.

The chain is built from TRBV5-1 and TRBJ2-1; TRBD1 matches 8 bases. The CDR3 is 15 residues long. The V gene end was trimmed by 4 bases and the J gene end by 8 bases; junction bases not matched to a gene: 11. Germline V CDR1 and CDR2: SGHRS, YFSETQ. CDR3 nucleotide sequence: TGCGCCAGCAGCCTAGGACAGGGAAGTGGTCATGAGCAGTTCTTC. It is translated as CASSLGQGSGHEQFF.

This clone has a handful of counts. This chain uses TRBV3-1 (or the pseudogene TRBV3-2) with TRBJ1-2; 8 positions agree with TRBD1. Unmatched junction bases numbered 5, after V lost 4 bases and J lost 7 bases. The CDR3 consists of 13 residues. Germline CDR1 LGHDT, CDR2 YNNKEL (reference sequence). CDR3 nucleotides: TGTGCCAGCAGCCCTGGACAGGGACTTGGCTACACCTTC. Its translation: CASSPGQGLGYTF.

The chain carries TRBV4-2 and TRBJ1-1; perhaps TRBD1 as D (5 bases). V was trimmed by 5 bases and J by 3 bases, leaving 22 bases between them. The CDR3 has 17 amino acids. From germline, CDR1 is LGHNA and CDR2 YNFKEQ. CDR3 nucleotides: TGTGCCAGCAGCTTTCTTGACACTGGGGCTAGGGACACTGAAGCTTTCTTT. As protein: CASSFLDTGARDTEAFF.

V usage is TRBV15 and J usage is TRBJ1-1, with TRBD1 identical over 9 bases. J was trimmed by 7 bases and V by 1 base; bases with no gene match: 1. Per germline, CDR1 LNHNV and CDR2 YYDKDF (reference sequence). This CDR3 is 13 amino acids long. CDR3 sequence: CATSRGTGDEAFF. Written as DNA, the CDR3 is TGTGCCACCAGCAGAGGGACAGGGGATGAAGCTTTCTTT.

This chain joins TRBV19 and TRBJ1-2; TRBD1 agrees at 8 bases. The CDR3 sequence is 20 residues long. The germline CDR1 and CDR2 sequences are LNHDA and SQIVND (reference sequence). V gave up 3 bases and J gave up 4 bases; unmatched junction bases: 22. The DNA for the CDR3 is TGTGCCAGTAGTATTCGGTTCGCGAAAATACTTCAGGACAGGGTCTATGGCTACACCTTC. Residues: CASSIRFAKILQDRVYGYTF.

This clone was seen only once. The chain combines TRBV5-4 with TRBJ2-6; TRBD1 might be the D (6 bases). The CDR3 length is 18 residues. The germline CDR1 and CDR2 sequences are SGHNT and YYREEE (reference sequence). V was pared by 4 bases and J by 0 bases, with 17 bases between. Here the CDR3 reads CASSQRQVQFSGANVLTF. CDR3 nucleotide sequence: TGTGCCAGCAGCCAAAGACAGGTTCAGTTCTCTGGGGCCAACGTCCTGACTTTC.